The clone carrying this T cell receptor (beta chain) was counted once. Its antigen is currently unknown. This specimen belongs to a study of OX40 agonist ivuxolimab in advanced cancers. Study-level background: Each dose-escalation patient presented with hepatocellular carcinoma, melanoma, renal cell or head and neck cancer.

The CDR3 runs to 17 residues. V lost 4 bases and J 5 bases, leaving 23 bases between the germline ends. Germline V gene data show CDR1 as SGHTA and CDR2 as FQGNSA. Patients had blood sampled at baseline and again on cycle 4 day 1 and cycle 7 day 1. Study findings and constraints: In general, CD8+ T cells held more expanded clones than CD4+ did, on average.

This table comes from immunoSEQ multiplex PCR, and its TCRdb copy is limited to in-frame clones, with some not included. The sample carries about 91,000 clones, around 88% recorded once. The sequencing here drew on CD4+ or CD8+ T cells sorted from blood, taken in a trial of the OX40 agonist ivuxolimab. This receptor was taken from an adult with an advanced solid tumor such as melanoma, head and neck, liver or kidney cancer. The chain employs TRBV7-2 and TRBJ2-5; D is possibly TRBD2 (5 bases). The CDR3 loop is CASSSPLTRVWEETQYF. The CDR3 DNA reads TGTGCCAGCAGCTCCCCCCTGACACGGGTTTGGGAGGAGACCCAGTACTTC.